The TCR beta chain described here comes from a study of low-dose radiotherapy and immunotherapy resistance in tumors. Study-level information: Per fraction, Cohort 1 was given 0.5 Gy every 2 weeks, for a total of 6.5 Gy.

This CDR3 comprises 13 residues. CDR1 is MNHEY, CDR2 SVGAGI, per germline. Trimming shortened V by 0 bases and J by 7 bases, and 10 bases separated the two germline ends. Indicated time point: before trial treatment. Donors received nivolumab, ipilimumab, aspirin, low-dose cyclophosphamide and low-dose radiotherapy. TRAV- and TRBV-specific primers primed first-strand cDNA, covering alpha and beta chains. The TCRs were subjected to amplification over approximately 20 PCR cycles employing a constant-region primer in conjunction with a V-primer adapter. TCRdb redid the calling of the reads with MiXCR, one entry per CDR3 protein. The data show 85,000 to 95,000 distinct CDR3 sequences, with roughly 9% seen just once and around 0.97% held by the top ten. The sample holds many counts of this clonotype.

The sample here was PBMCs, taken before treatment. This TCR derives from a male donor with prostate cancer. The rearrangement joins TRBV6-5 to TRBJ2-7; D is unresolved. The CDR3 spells CASSYSKEREQYF. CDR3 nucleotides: TGTGCCAGCAGTTACTCGAAGGAACGGGAGCAGTACTTC.